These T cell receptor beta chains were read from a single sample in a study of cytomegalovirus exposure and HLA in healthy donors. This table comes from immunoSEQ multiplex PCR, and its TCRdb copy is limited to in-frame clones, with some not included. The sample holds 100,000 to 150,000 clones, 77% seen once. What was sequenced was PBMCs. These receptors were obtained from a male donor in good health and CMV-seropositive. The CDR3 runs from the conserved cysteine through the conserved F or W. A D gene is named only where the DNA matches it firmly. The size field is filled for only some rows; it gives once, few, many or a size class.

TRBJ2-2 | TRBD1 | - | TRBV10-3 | CAIGQGAVDTGELFF | TGTGCCATAGGACAGGGGGCCGTGGACACCGGGGAGCTGTTTTTT
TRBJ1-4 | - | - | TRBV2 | CASSDSWTNEKLFF | TGTGCCAGCAGCGACAGTTGGACTAATGAAAAACTGTTTTTT
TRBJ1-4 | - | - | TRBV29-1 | CSVAGTGNEKLFF | TGCAGCGTGGCGGGGACGGGTAATGAAAAACTGTTTTTT
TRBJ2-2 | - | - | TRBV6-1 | CASSLRTTTTGELFF | TGTGCCAGCAGCCTTAGGACTACGACTACCGGGGAGCTGTTTTTT
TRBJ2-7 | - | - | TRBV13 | CASSLVGAFPYEQYF | TGTGCCAGCAGCTTAGTGGGAGCGTTTCCCTACGAGCAGTACTTC
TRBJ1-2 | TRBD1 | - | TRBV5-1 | CASREGQTSSFSNYGYTF | TGCGCCAGCAGAGAGGGACAGACCAGTTCCTTTTCAAACTATGGCTACACCTTC
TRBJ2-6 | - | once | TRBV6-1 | CASSERSTGIASGANVLTF | TGTGCCAGCAGTGAAAGAAGTACGGGAATCGCCTCTGGGGCCAACGTCCTGACTTTC
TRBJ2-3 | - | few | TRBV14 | CASSQGSLLGTDTQYF | TGTGCCAGCAGCCAAGGATCCCTTTTAGGCACAGATACGCAGTATTTT
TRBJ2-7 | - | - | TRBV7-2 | CASSPAGPGYEQYF | TGTGCCAGCAGCCCAGCGGGTCCGGGGTACGAGCAGTACTTC
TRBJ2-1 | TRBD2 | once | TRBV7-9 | CASSLGTSSSNEQFF | TGTGCCAGCAGCTTGGGGACTAGCTCATCCAATGAGCAGTTCTTC
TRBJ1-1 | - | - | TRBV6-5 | CASSYNKDRPNTEAFF | TGTGCCAGCAGTTACAACAAAGACAGGCCGAACACTGAAGCTTTCTTT
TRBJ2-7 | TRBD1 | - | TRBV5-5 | CASSPQVPQKTGAYEQYF | TGTGCCAGCAGCCCCCAAGTCCCTCAAAAGACAGGGGCCTACGAGCAGTACTTC
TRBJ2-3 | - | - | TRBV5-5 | CASSLATGTDTQYF | TGTGCCAGCAGCTTGGCAACAGGCACAGATACGCAGTATTTT
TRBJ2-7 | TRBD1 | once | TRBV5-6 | CASSLGTGAEEQYF | TGTGCCAGCAGCTTGGGGACAGGGGCGGAGGAGCAGTACTTC
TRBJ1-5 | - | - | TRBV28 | CASSLQNNQPQHF | TGTGCCAGCAGTCTACAGAATAATCAGCCCCAGCATTTT
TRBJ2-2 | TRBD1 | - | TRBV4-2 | CASSQVSGQSTGELFF | TGTGCCAGCAGCCAAGTGTCGGGACAGTCAACCGGGGAGCTGTTTTTT
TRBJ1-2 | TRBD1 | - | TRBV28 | CASSLGYRGRLGYTF | TGTGCCAGCAGTTTGGGATACAGGGGGCGCCTTGGCTACACCTTC